Given below is one T cell receptor beta chain in context. Its antigen is not identified. Profiled with immunoSEQ multiplex PCR; TCRdb holds only in-frame clones, not every one. The sample has about 10,000 clones, 60% to 85% seen once. The data originate from a study of OX40 agonist ivuxolimab in advanced cancers. Findings of the study overall: The study found that CD8+ T cells averaged more expanded clones than CD4+. CD4+ and CD8+ blood T cells expanded clonally by week 6 at 0.1 to 3.0 mg/kg. What antigens the expanded peripheral T cells recognized was never established.

Blood specimens came from baseline, cycle 4 day 1, and cycle 7 day 1. Germline values: CDR1 MDHEN, CDR2 SYDVKM. Trimming left V 4 bases short and J 4 bases short, with 11 bases between. CDR3 length equals 13 residues. The TCR sequence derives from an adult with an advanced solid tumor such as melanoma, head and neck, liver or kidney cancer. This specimen consisted of CD4+ or CD8+ T cells sorted from blood, obtained in a trial of the OX40 agonist ivuxolimab. This chain links TRBV28 with TRBJ2-7; no firm D call. The CDR3 nucleotides are TGTGCCAGCAGTTCCCCGCCTACATACGAGCAGTACTTC. Its protein is CASSSPPTYEQYF.